This T cell receptor beta chain was identified in a study of T cells expressing NK-cell markers. Concerning this clonotype itself: Its antigen is as yet unknown.

TCRdb reprocessed the 5' RACE reads; each CDR3 protein has one entry and no DNA is given. In total, the table holds roughly 350,000 distinct CDR3 sequences. General study points: These clonotypes, the leaders elsewhere, also led the CD3+CD56-NKG2C+ fraction in four donors.

This CDR3 is 15 amino acids long. Germline V gives CDR1 MNHNS, CDR2 SASEGT. Material for sequencing was blood T cells: a sorted CD56 or NKG2C T cell subset, CD4+ or CD8+ T cells, or bulk PBMC T cells (not recorded which). This TCR derives from a man aged 18 to 69 in good health. This chain joins TRBV6-1 and TRBJ2-7; the D call of TRBD1 rests on TCRdb alone, since no DNA is present to check it. The CDR3 reads CASSLSGGVAYEQYF.